This is a list of T cell receptor beta chains from one sample in a study of blood T cell repertoires in COVID-19. Assay used: immunoSEQ multiplex PCR; TCRdb lists only in-frame clones, some missing. The table includes 250,000 or so clones, roughly 80% detected once. Sample: peripheral blood. The receptors come from a woman between 18 and 29 years old with acute or convalescent COVID-19. Each CDR3 is given with its conserved first and last residue. Fields, in order: clone size, V gene, J gene, D gene, CDR3 DNA, CDR3 protein. D genes are given only for firm matches. The size of a clone is reported for some rows only, either as once, few or many, or as a class for expanded clones.

NA	TRBV28	TRBJ1-2	NA	TGTGCCAGCAGTTTCCCCAGGGCAGCCTATGGCTACACCTTC	CASSFPRAAYGYTF
NA	TRBV6-2/TRBV6-3	TRBJ2-4	TRBD1	TGTGCCAGCAGCCGGACAGGGAAAAACATTCAGTACTTC	CASSRTGKNIQYF
NA	TRBV5-1	TRBJ1-1	NA	TGCGCCAGCAGCTTGGGGGGGACATACACTGAAGCTTTCTTT	CASSLGGTYTEAFF
NA	TRBV9	TRBJ2-1	NA	TGTGCCAGCAGCGATGGAGGTGCCTACAATGAGCAGTTCTTC	CASSDGGAYNEQFF
NA	TRBV4-1	TRBJ2-2	NA	TGCGCCAGCAGCCGGGGGGAATATACCGGGGAGCTGTTTTTT	CASSRGEYTGELFF
once	TRBV4-1	TRBJ1-2	TRBD1	TGCGCCAGCAGCCAAGATTGGGGACAGGGGTTAATTGGCTATGGCTACACCTTC	CASSQDWGQGLIGYGYTF
few	TRBV20-1	TRBJ1-5	NA	TGCAGTGCTAGCGGCGGGCAGAAAAAGCATTTT	CSASGGQKKHF
NA	TRBV12-5	TRBJ2-2	NA	TGTGCTAGTGGTTTAGCCCCGAACACCGGGGAGCTGTTTTTT	CASGLAPNTGELFF
NA	TRBV27	TRBJ1-2	TRBD1	TGTGCCAGCAGTCAAATTGCGGGGGGACAGACCGACTATGGCTACACCTTC	CASSQIAGGQTDYGYTF
many	TRBV6-1	TRBJ2-7	TRBD2	TGTGCCAGCAGTGAAGAGGGACTAGCTTCCTACGAGCAGTACTTC	CASSEEGLASYEQYF
few	TRBV6-4	TRBJ1-6	NA	TGTGCCAGCAGCCGGGACACTAATTCACCCCTCCACTTT	CASSRDTNSPLHF
NA	TRBV29-1	TRBJ2-1	NA	TGCAGCGTTGTCGTGGACTCCGCCTACAATGAGCAGTTCTTC	CSVVVDSAYNEQFF
NA	TRBV6-2/TRBV6-3	TRBJ1-6	TRBD1	TGTGCCAGCAGTTACTCGACAGGGACGGGTTCACCCCTCCACTTT	CASSYSTGTGSPLHF
NA	TRBV7-3	TRBJ2-7	NA	TGTGCCAGCAGCTTCGGTCAGGGCAGCCGTGACGAGCAGTACTTC	CASSFGQGSRDEQYF
few	TRBV4-1	TRBJ1-5	TRBD1	TGCGCCAGCAGCCTACAGGGGCCGGAACAGCCCCAGCATTTT	CASSLQGPEQPQHF
NA	TRBV7-2	TRBJ2-1	TRBD2	TGTGCCAGCAGCCTGACTAGCGGGATCGTTGAGCAGTTCTTC	CASSLTSGIVEQFF
NA	TRBV10-3	TRBJ2-1	NA	TGTGCCATCAGTGAGCCTGCTAGCAATGAGCAGTTCTTC	CAISEPASNEQFF
NA	TRBV5-6	TRBJ1-1	NA	TGTGCCAGCAGCTTAGGGCAGGGTGACGCTTTCTTT	CASSLGQGDAFF
NA	TRBV18	TRBJ2-7	NA	TGTGCCAGCTCACCACCGTCGGACAGCCCAATTTACGAGCAGTACTTC	CASSPPSDSPIYEQYF
NA	TRBV2	TRBJ2-5	TRBD2	TGTGCCAGCACGGGGACTAGTGTCGAGACCCAGTACTTC	CASTGTSVETQYF
NA	TRBV6-5	TRBJ2-2	TRBD2	TGTGCCAGCAAGGCGGCGGGAGGAATGACCGGGGAGCTGTTTTTT	CASKAAGGMTGELFF
NA	TRBV7-6	TRBJ1-3	NA	TGTGCCAGCAGCCAGCGCCACCGCACAGGGCAGGGGCGAGGAAACACCATATATTTT	CASSQRHRTGQGRGNTIYF
once	TRBV6-2/TRBV6-3	TRBJ2-3	TRBD2	TGTGCCAGCAGTTACTCCCCTTTGATAGCGGGAGTAGATACGCAGTATTTT	CASSYSPLIAGVDTQYF
NA	TRBV2	TRBJ2-4	TRBD2	TGTGCCAGCAGTGGGAGACTAGCGGGGGACTTAGCCAAAAACATTCAGTACTTC	CASSGRLAGDLAKNIQYF
NA	TRBV7-8	TRBJ2-6	TRBD1	TGTGCCAGCAGCTCTGAATCCGGGACAGCTTATATTACGTCTGGGGCCAACGTCCTGACTTTC	CASSSESGTAYITSGANVLTF
NA	TRBV7-2	TRBJ1-3	TRBD1	TGTGCCAGCAGCAGACTCCGGGACAGGGCGTACACCATATATTTT	CASSRLRDRAYTIYF
NA	TRBV3-1/TRBV3-2	TRBJ1-1	NA	TGTGCCAGCAGCCTGGACAGCCCGATGAACACTGAAGCTTTCTTT	CASSLDSPMNTEAFF
NA	TRBV5-1	TRBJ2-1	NA	TGCGCCAGCCACTCGGGCAGGGGTATTCGCAATGAGCAGTTCTTC	CASHSGRGIRNEQFF
once	TRBV7-2	TRBJ2-7	TRBD2	TGTGCCAGCAGCTTAGCGCGGAGCGGGAGCTGGGAGCAGTACTTC	CASSLARSGSWEQYF